Presented here are 4 T cell receptor beta chains from one specimen sequenced in a study of vaccination and CD4 T cells after COVID-19. Cultured CD4+ T cells had their DNA profiled by the Oncomine TCR Beta short-read assay. One entry per CDR3 protein, called by TCRdb with MiXCR from the PCR reads. The sample lists about 8,100 distinct CDR3 sequences; around 50% were seen once. Which antigens these TCRs recognize remains unknown. Treatment noted: approximately nine-day PBMC culture with coronavirus spike peptide pools or control peptides (ViraFEST assay). Specimen: CD4+ T cells from blood, cultured in vitro. The receptors were sampled from a human donor who had recovered from COVID-19.

The chain links TRBV20-1 to TRBJ2-1; 8 nucleotides align to TRBD2. This CDR3 comprises 18 residues. J was trimmed by 7 bases and V by 0 bases; bases with no gene match: 17. CDR1 and CDR2 (germline): DFQATT, SNEGSKA (reference sequence). This CDR3 reads CSARDERRGRLALNEQFF. The CDR3 coding sequence is TGCAGTGCTAGAGATGAGAGGAGGGGGAGACTAGCGTTGAATGAGCAGTTCTTC.

The chain combines TRBV12-3 or TRBV12-4 with TRBJ1-3, with D perhaps TRBD1 (5 bases). The CDR3 has 14 residues. With 6 bases removed from V and 8 bases from J, the gap between germline ends came to 17 bases. In DNA form, the CDR3 reads TGTGCCAGCAGCAGAACAGGTTATGGGGACACCATATATTTT. This encodes CASSRTGYGDTIYF.

The chain couples TRBV5-4 to TRBJ1-1, with 8 positions matching TRBD1. The trim removed 1 base at V and 2 bases at J, leaving 4 bases unmatched. This CDR3 contains 15 residues. Germline V gene lookup returns CDR1 SGHNT and CDR2 YYREEE (reference sequence). As DNA, the CDR3 is TGTGCCAGCAGCTTGCAGGGGGCAATAAACACTGAAGCTTTCTTT. Its translation: CASSLQGAINTEAFF.

This rearrangement joins TRBV7-2 to TRBJ2-2, with a possible D match to TRBD1 (6 bases). Trimming removed 5 bases at V and 7 bases at J, with 14 bases between. CDR3 length: 14 amino acids. CDR1 and CDR2 from the germline V gene are SGHTA and FQGNSA. The CDR3 sequence: CASSPRGPYGELFF. The CDR3 DNA reads as TGTGCCAGCAGCCCCAGGGGTCCTTACGGGGAGCTGTTTTTT.